Listed below are T cell receptor beta chains from one sample, sequenced in a study of T cell repertoires in cytomegalovirus infection. The antigens for these receptors are not known. TCRdb re-analysed the reads in MiXCR, keeping a single row per CDR3 protein. The sample shows 40,000 to 55,000 distinct CDR3 sequences, 21% of them seen only once. The sample was CD8+ T cells from cultured PBMCs, taken from culture after CMV antigen stimulation. The receptor source for this set is a human donor in good health (CMV status not recorded). Some clones in this sample may be carry-over from other donors' samples. CDR3s include the opening cysteine and the closing phenylalanine or tryptophan. The D gene is left open where the match is weak. Clone size is stated in some rows and not others, as once, few, many or a class when expanded.

TRBJ2-5 TRBD2 NA TRBV7-9 CASSYNGGGETQYF TGTGCCAGCAGCTATAACGGGGGGGGAGAGACCCAGTACTTC
TRBJ1-1 TRBD1 NA TRBV10-3 CAISESGTGVGTEAFF TGTGCCATCAGTGAGTCAGGGACAGGGGTAGGCACTGAAGCTTTCTTT
TRBJ2-1 TRBD2 few TRBV7-6 CASSLRSKLAGVTYNEQFF TGTGCCAGCAGCTTACGCTCGAAACTAGCGGGAGTAACCTACAATGAGCAGTTCTTC
TRBJ2-7 NA NA TRBV28 CASSFWRNEQYF TGTGCCAGCAGTTTTTGGCGGAACGAGCAGTACTTC
TRBJ1-5 NA NA TRBV28 CASSKQGNSNQPQHF TGTGCCAGCAGCAAACAGGGAAATAGCAATCAGCCCCAGCATTTT
TRBJ1-2 NA NA TRBV20-1 CSARAAGITWLEGYTF TGCAGTGCTCGGGCGGCAGGGATCACTTGGCTAGAGGGCTACACCTTC
TRBJ2-3 TRBD2 NA TRBV15 CATSREAAGATDTQYF TGTGCCACCAGCAGGGAAGCGGCGGGAGCTACAGATACGCAGTATTTT
TRBJ1-1 NA few TRBV11-2 CASSSPGGEAFF TGTGCCAGCAGCTCTCCCGGAGGTGAAGCTTTCTTT
TRBJ1-2 NA few TRBV6-2/TRBV6-3 CASSYDLHGYTF TGTGCCAGCAGTTACGACCTTCATGGCTACACCTTC
TRBJ2-7 TRBD2 NA TRBV7-9 CASEAGNSYEQYF TGTGCCAGCGAAGCGGGGAACTCCTACGAGCAGTACTTC
TRBJ1-1 NA NA TRBV27 CASRLGRNTEAFF TGTGCCAGCAGGCTCGGGAGGAACACTGAAGCTTTCTTT
TRBJ2-5 NA NA TRBV20-1 CSATGANLGGGTQETQYF TGCAGTGCTACTGGGGCAAACTTAGGGGGGGGCACCCAAGAGACCCAGTACTTC
TRBJ2-3 TRBD1 many TRBV7-9 CASSSRGQAPDTQYF TGTGCCAGCAGCTCCCGCGGACAGGCACCGGATACGCAGTATTTT
TRBJ2-3 TRBD1 few TRBV11-3 CASSFRDRGGDTQYF TGTGCCAGCAGCTTTCGGGACAGGGGTGGAGATACGCAGTATTTT
TRBJ2-3 NA many TRBV7-8 CASSARGATDTQYF TGTGCCAGCAGCGCGCGCGGGGCGACAGATACGCAGTATTTT
TRBJ2-7 TRBD2 few TRBV7-2 CASRGGAATLFYEQYF TGTGCCAGCCGCGGGGGGGCAGCCACCCTCTTCTACGAGCAGTACTTC
TRBJ2-5 TRBD1 once TRBV11-2 CASSLDPGQGFGTQYF TGTGCCAGCAGCTTAGATCCGGGACAGGGTTTCGGGACCCAGTACTTC
TRBJ2-3 NA NA TRBV24-1 CATSDPYTDTQYF TGTGCCACCAGTGATCCGTACACAGATACGCAGTATTTT
TRBJ1-6 NA few TRBV27 CASQEGLAFYNSPLHF TGTGCCAGCCAGGAGGGACTCGCCTTTTATAATTCACCCCTCCACTTT
TRBJ1-1 TRBD1 few TRBV12-3/TRBV12-4 CATTSGQGYTEAFF TGTGCCACTACGAGCGGACAGGGATACACTGAAGCTTTCTTT
TRBJ2-2 NA many TRBV23-1 CASSPPYRVTRANTGELFF TGCGCCAGCAGTCCCCCTTACAGGGTTACCCGCGCGAACACCGGGGAGCTGTTTTTT
TRBJ1-1 TRBD1 few TRBV7-8 CASSPGGGGWTEAFF TGTGCCAGCAGCCCAGGGGGCGGGGGGTGGACTGAAGCTTTCTTT
TRBJ2-1 NA NA TRBV12-3/TRBV12-4 CASRRVSYNEQFF TGTGCCAGCAGGCGGGTTTCCTACAATGAGCAGTTCTTC
TRBJ2-1 NA NA TRBV6-2/TRBV6-3 CASSYTPASHEQFF TGTGCCAGCAGTTACACCCCGGCTTCACATGAGCAGTTCTTC
TRBJ1-6 NA NA TRBV7-2 CASSPTGGAPYNSPLHF TGTGCCAGCAGTCCTACGGGGGGCGCCCCCTATAATTCACCCCTCCACTTT
TRBJ2-1 NA NA TRBV6-2/TRBV6-3 CASSYTFKGNEQFF TGTGCCAGCAGTTACACCTTTAAAGGCAATGAGCAGTTCTTC
TRBJ1-6 NA NA TRBV7-9 CASSRVVGSTYNSPLHF TGTGCCAGCAGCCGGGTTGTGGGGTCGACCTATAATTCACCCCTCCACTTT
TRBJ2-7 TRBD1 few TRBV10-3 CAISDRGLSSYEQYF TGTGCCATCAGTGACAGGGGGCTCAGCTCCTACGAGCAGTACTTC
TRBJ1-1 NA few TRBV6-2/TRBV6-3 CASSYPFLTGNTEAFF TGTGCCAGCAGTTACCCCTTTCTGACAGGGAACACTGAAGCTTTCTTT
TRBJ2-7 TRBD1 few TRBV12-3/TRBV12-4 CASTRQGAPYEQYF TGTGCCAGCACTAGACAGGGGGCTCCCTACGAGCAGTACTTC
TRBJ1-2 NA NA TRBV19 CASSWTGFYGYTF TGTGCCAGTAGTTGGACGGGATTTTATGGCTACACCTTC
TRBJ1-4 NA NA TRBV6-6 CASSLDEEGEKLFF TGTGCCAGCAGTTTAGACGAGGAAGGGGAAAAACTGTTTTTT
TRBJ1-5 NA few TRBV7-9 CASSSGEGNQPQHF TGTGCCAGCAGCTCCGGAGAGGGCAATCAGCCCCAGCATTTT
TRBJ2-5 NA NA TRBV7-2 CASSLGFGADYETQYF TGTGCCAGCAGCTTAGGGTTCGGGGCAGATTATGAGACCCAGTACTTC
TRBJ2-1 TRBD1 few TRBV7-2 CASSENRGLSSYNEQFF TGTGCCAGCAGCGAGAACAGGGGGCTGAGTTCCTACAATGAGCAGTTCTTC
TRBJ2-1 TRBD2 few TRBV28 CASSPNGGNEQFF TGTGCCAGCAGTCCCAACGGGGGGAATGAGCAGTTCTTC
TRBJ2-2 NA few TRBV3-1 CASSQARSMNTGELFF TGTGCCAGCAGCCAAGCGCGATCTATGAACACCGGGGAGCTGTTTTTT
TRBJ1-1 NA NA TRBV5-4 CASSNVDRLNTEAFF TGTGCCAGCAGCAACGTCGACAGGTTGAACACTGAAGCTTTCTTT
TRBJ2-7 NA NA TRBV28 CASSPGTLGPYEQYF TGTGCCAGCAGCCCGGGGACCCTCGGTCCCTACGAGCAGTACTTC
TRBJ2-1 NA few TRBV11-2 CASSLDGSFYNEQFF TGTGCCAGCAGCTTAGATGGGTCTTTCTACAATGAGCAGTTCTTC
TRBJ2-7 TRBD1 many TRBV4-2 CASSQPQGSDEQYF TGTGCCAGCAGCCAACCACAGGGGAGCGACGAGCAGTACTTC
TRBJ2-1 TRBD2 NA TRBV7-8 CASSSSTSGRAFNEQFF TGTGCCAGCAGCTCCTCGACTAGCGGGAGGGCCTTCAATGAGCAGTTCTTC
TRBJ2-4 NA NA TRBV24-1 CATSDGAFKNIQYF TGTGCCACCAGTGATGGGGCTTTCAAAAACATTCAGTACTTC
TRBJ2-3 NA few TRBV7-2 CASSPSSVTDTQYF TGTGCCAGCTCACCGTCTTCCGTCACAGATACGCAGTATTTT
TRBJ2-3 TRBD1 NA TRBV6-6 CASSGGQGNTDTQYF TGTGCCAGCAGCGGAGGACAGGGTAACACAGATACGCAGTATTTT
TRBJ2-1 NA few TRBV27 CASSFGLGNEQFF TGTGCCAGCAGTTTTGGGCTGGGCAATGAGCAGTTCTTC
TRBJ2-5 TRBD2 NA TRBV7-9 CASGASGGGETQYF TGTGCCAGCGGGGCTAGCGGGGGAGGAGAGACCCAGTACTTC
TRBJ2-2 NA NA TRBV7-2 CASSPSLSTGELFF TGTGCCAGCAGCCCCAGTCTCTCCACCGGGGAGCTGTTTTTT
TRBJ1-1 NA NA TRBV6-2/TRBV6-3 CASSTPLPNTEAFF TGTGCCAGCAGTACCCCCCTTCCGAACACTGAAGCTTTCTTT
TRBJ1-1 NA few TRBV27 CASSLRGLVTEAFF TGTGCCAGCAGTTTAAGGGGACTAGTCACTGAAGCTTTCTTT
TRBJ2-7 NA few TRBV7-2 CASSSARRGVYEQYF TGTGCCAGCAGCTCCGCTCGCAGGGGAGTCTACGAGCAGTACTTC
TRBJ2-1 NA few TRBV7-2 CASSSSLTVYNEQFF TGTGCCAGCAGCTCGTCCCTCACCGTCTACAATGAGCAGTTCTTC
TRBJ2-2 NA NA TRBV27 CASSLSFRGTLNTGELFF TGTGCCAGCAGTTTATCTTTCCGGGGGACTTTGAACACCGGGGAGCTGTTTTTT
TRBJ1-5 NA few TRBV4-1 CASSQDEQGMQPQHF TGCGCCAGCAGCCAAGATGAGCAGGGTATGCAGCCCCAGCATTTT
TRBJ1-5 NA few TRBV10-2 CASSESRARSPQHF TGCGCCAGCAGTGAGTCGCGGGCGAGGTCGCCCCAGCATTTT
TRBJ2-5 NA few TRBV28 CASTQRGFVETQYF TGTGCCAGCACCCAAAGAGGGTTTGTAGAGACCCAGTACTTC
TRBJ2-1 TRBD2 few TRBV27 CASSLLAGGPNEQFF TGTGCCAGCAGTCTGCTAGCGGGGGGTCCCAATGAGCAGTTCTTC
TRBJ2-3 TRBD2 few TRBV12-3/TRBV12-4 CASSPTGGDTQYF TGTGCCAGCAGCCCCACGGGGGGGGATACGCAGTATTTT
TRBJ1-5 TRBD1 few TRBV27 CASSFQGVGNQPQHF TGTGCCAGCAGTTTTCAGGGGGTGGGCAATCAGCCCCAGCATTTT
TRBJ1-1 TRBD1 NA TRBV7-9 CASSLEGANTEAFF TGTGCCAGCAGCTTAGAGGGGGCGAACACTGAAGCTTTCTTT